This paragraph reports one TCR beta chain. The antigen remains undetermined. These data come from a study of immune evolution from preneoplasia to lung adenocarcinoma. Generated by immunoSEQ multiplex PCR, the TCRdb table keeps only in-frame clones and is missing some. The data contain approximately 12,000 clones, 86% of them singletons. CDR1 is MGHRA and CDR2 is YSYEKL in the germline V gene. The V end lost 1 base, the J end lost 3 bases, and 10 bases lay between the germline ends. This CDR3 comprises 15 residues. Resections took place in Japan or China from 2014 to 2017. Study results and caveats: Normal lung had the highest top T cell clone frequencies. T cell clonality was higher in KRAS-mutant than EGFR-mutant or wild-type nodules.

The sequenced sample was FFPE invasive lung adenocarcinoma tissue. This clonotype was sampled from a person aged 70 to 79 with invasive lung adenocarcinoma. The chain recombines TRBV4-1 with TRBJ1-5, with D unclear. DNA of the CDR3: TGCGCCAGCAGCCAAGGTTTGCAGGCCAATCAGCCCCAGCATTTT. This gives the protein CASSQGLQANQPQHF.